This T cell receptor (beta chain) originates from a study of T cells in Graves' hyperthyroidism and ophthalmopathy. Findings and caveats of the study: Classification by a 13 V-J model distinguished ophthalmopathy from stable hyperthyroidism. Expanded thyroid clonotypes (above 0.001) were mostly also found in blood.

In regard to this clonotype: Its antigen is not known.

The CDR3 is made up of 13 amino acids. V lost 9 bases to trimming and J lost 7 bases; unmatched junction nucleotides: 10. The germline gives CDR1 KGHDR, CDR2 SFDVKD. Uncontrolled infection, other autoimmune disease, pregnancy or lactation disqualified patients from enrolment. The study based diagnoses on clinical symptoms, serum thyroxine and TRAb, thyroid ultrasound and orbital computed tomography. Researchers took RNA transcripts and amplified the TCR beta CDR3 regions from them. HTBI primers were employed in a first-round RT-PCR of the TCR CDR3. TCRdb ran MiXCR on the multiplex PCR reads and lists one entry per CDR3 protein. The sample lists 600,000 to 700,000 distinct CDR3 sequences; 45% were seen once.

This chain links TRBV24-1 with TRBJ1-2; 7 nucleotides agree with TRBD1. The receptor comes from an adult man with Graves' disease, either hyperthyroidism or ophthalmopathy (not recorded which). Sequenced: peripheral blood or thyroid tissue (not recorded which). CDR3 DNA sequence: TGTGCCACCTGCGCCAGGGGGGCTAGTGGCTACACCTTC. Protein: CATCARGASGYTF.